Each of the 30 T cell receptor beta chains below was sequenced from the same sample in a study of early T cells in non-severe SARS-CoV-2 infection. Via MiXCR, TCRdb re-called the 5' RACE reads, giving one row per CDR3 protein. The sample contains tens of thousands of distinct CDR3 sequences, roughly 13% of which appear only once. Sequenced sample: whole blood. These receptors all come from an adult who was a healthcare worker with PCR-confirmed SARS-CoV-2 infection or an uninfected control (not recorded which).

This clonotype was seen ten or more times. The J gene is TRBJ2-5, the V gene TRBV2; no clear D gene. V was pared by 11 bases and J by 4 bases, with 14 bases between. CDR1 SNHLY and CDR2 FYNNEI come from the germline V gene. The CDR3 is 12 amino acids. In DNA form, the CDR3 reads TGTGCCCTTGTGGTAGCCGCAGAGACCCAGTACTTC. Its translation is CALVVAAETQYF.

This clonotype was found many times. CDR3 loop: CASSPPGLIYEQYF. CDR3 bases: TGTGCCAGCAGCCCACCGGGACTGATCTACGAGCAGTACTTC. The V gene is TRBV7-8, the J gene TRBJ2-7, with a tentative D call TRBD2 (6 bases). Between the trimmed V and J ends, which lost 5 bases and 3 bases, there was a span of 14 bases. Germline CDR1 reads SGHVS; CDR2 reads FQNEAQ. CDR3 length: 14 amino acids.

This chain joins TRBV11-1 and TRBJ1-1; 8 positions agree with TRBD1. CDR1 and CDR2 (germline): SGHAT, FQDESV (reference sequence). The CDR3 has 12 residues. V was clipped by 3 bases and J by 11 bases; unmatched bases: 5. The chain's CDR3 is CASSFSDRDAFF. The CDR3, as DNA: TGTGCCAGCAGCTTTTCGGACAGGGACGCTTTCTTT.

This clonotype was seen more than once but under ten times. The V call is TRBV6-1, the J call TRBJ1-5; the D is unclear. Per the germline V gene, CDR1 is MNHNS and CDR2 is SASEGT. Deletions cut 4 bases from V and 5 bases from J, with 9 bases between. This CDR3 has 13 amino acids. The CDR3 spells CASSVPRDQPQHF. The CDR3 DNA is TGTGCCAGCAGTGTCCCACGCGATCAGCCCCAGCATTTT.

The genes are TRBV12-3 or TRBV12-4 and TRBJ2-7, with D uncertain. CDR3 length: 13 amino acids. With 4 bases removed from V and 6 bases from J, the gap between germline ends came to 13 bases. The CDR3 nucleotides are TGTGCCAGCAGTTCCCGGCCAGGTGGCGAGCAGTACTTC. This encodes CASSSRPGGEQYF.

This clonotype came up a few times. The chain carries TRBV12-3 or TRBV12-4 and TRBJ1-5; 7 bases are shared with TRBD1. The CDR3 has 14 residues. The V and J ends lost 6 bases and 4 bases, in that order; junction bases with no gene match: 6. In nucleotides, the CDR3 is TGTGCCAGCAGAAGGGGGACAGTGAATCAGCCCCAGCATTTT. This gives the protein CASRRGTVNQPQHF.

This clonotype was detected a few times. The CDR3 protein is CAISGTAYEQYF. CDR3 bases: TGTGCCATCAGTGGGACAGCCTACGAGCAGTACTTC. This chain joins TRBV10-3 and TRBJ2-7; weak D call: TRBD1 (6 bases). V lost 4 bases and J lost 2, with 6 bases in between. The CDR3 consists of 12 residues. The germline CDR1 and CDR2 sequences are ENHRY and SYGVKD.

This clonotype was recorded many times. This chain uses TRBV12-3 or TRBV12-4 with TRBJ1-5; maybe TRBD1 (6 bases). The V end lost 0 bases, the J end lost 2 bases, and 11 bases lay between the germline ends. The CDR3 consists of 16 residues. CDR3 in DNA: TGTGCCAGCAGTTTAGCAGGGGGACGGGGCAATCAGCCCCAGCATTTT. Translated: CASSLAGGRGNQPQHF.

This clonotype showed up many times. The genes are TRBV18 and TRBJ2-1; 8 bases map to TRBD2. V shed 3 bases and J 5 bases; nucleotides not matched to a gene: 6. The CDR3 is made up of 15 amino acids. Germline V CDR1 and CDR2: KGHSH, LQKENI. The CDR3 protein is CASSPPGLGHNEQFF. In DNA form, the CDR3 reads TGTGCCAGCTCACCCCCGGGACTAGGCCACAATGAGCAGTTCTTC.

This clonotype came up many times. This rearrangement joins TRBV12-3 or TRBV12-4 to TRBJ2-2, with 7 bases identical to TRBD1. The CDR3 extends over 15 amino acids. J lost 2 bases, V lost 4 bases, and 4 bases had no gene match. This CDR3 is CASSSNRGNTGELFF. CDR3 nucleotides: TGTGCCAGCAGTTCCAACAGGGGTAACACCGGGGAGCTGTTTTTT.

This clonotype was recorded a few times. This chain joins TRBV19 and TRBJ1-4; possible D gene TRBD1, 5 bases. Per germline, CDR1 LNHDA and CDR2 SQIVND (reference sequence). V lost 5 bases to trimming and J lost 7 bases, with 17 bases between them. This CDR3 is 15 amino acids long. The CDR3 here is CASSVARGAGEKLFF. The DNA of the CDR3 is TGTGCCAGTAGTGTGGCTCGGGGCGCAGGTGAAAAACTGTTTTTT.

This clonotype was observed many times. J is TRBJ1-1 and V is TRBV18, with D uncertain. Germline V lookup: CDR1 KGHSH, CDR2 LQKENI. The CDR3 has 16 amino acids. V was clipped by 5 bases and J by 4 bases, with 20 bases between them. Here the CDR3 reads CASSASQDVVSTEAFF. The CDR3 DNA follows: TGTGCCAGCTCAGCGTCCCAGGACGTGGTAAGCACTGAAGCTTTCTTT.

The table lists this clonotype with many counts. The chain is built from TRBV4-1 and TRBJ2-1; D may be TRBD2 (5 bases). The CDR3 consists of 17 residues. V shed 1 base and J shed 0 bases, with 13 bases lying between them. Per the germline V gene, CDR1 is MGHRA and CDR2 is YSYEKL. The CDR3 spells CASSQGIARSSYNEQFF. CDR3 nucleotide sequence: TGCGCCAGCAGCCAAGGTATAGCGAGGAGCTCCTACAATGAGCAGTTCTTC.

The chain joins TRBV2 to TRBJ1-4; tentatively, D is TRBD1 (5 bases). Trimming stripped 9 bases from V and 5 bases from J, with 22 bases between. CDR3 length: 16 amino acids. Germline V gives CDR1 SNHLY, CDR2 FYNNEI. This chain's CDR3 is CASFPLQEGANEKLFF. CDR3 nucleotides: TGTGCCAGTTTTCCCCTACAGGAGGGTGCGAATGAAAAACTGTTTTTT.

The chain couples TRBV7-6 to TRBJ2-5, with D unresolved. V lost 5 bases and J lost 1, with 14 bases in between. CDR3 length equals 15 residues. The germline CDR1 and CDR2 sequences are SGHVS and FNYEAQ. The CDR3 coding sequence is TGTGCCAGCAGCCGATCCTCGACCGCCCAAGAGACCCAGTACTTC. Protein sequence: CASSRSSTAQETQYF.

This clonotype has more than one count but fewer than ten. The gene calls are TRBV6-5 and TRBJ1-1; D may be TRBD1 (5 bases). Germline V CDR1 and CDR2: MNHEY, SVGAGI. With 7 bases removed from V and 1 base from J, the gap between germline ends came to 10 bases. This CDR3 is 13 amino acids long. CDR3: CASTKQENTEAFF. The DNA for the CDR3 is TGTGCCAGCACTAAACAGGAGAACACTGAAGCTTTCTTT.

The chain joins TRBV25-1 to TRBJ2-5; possibly TRBD2 for D (5 bases). This CDR3 comprises 14 residues. The V end was cut by 7 bases, the J end by 3 bases, with 15 bases between. Per germline, CDR1 MGHDK and CDR2 SYGVNS. CDR3: CASTPPVGEETQYF. DNA for the CDR3: TGTGCCAGCACCCCCCCCGTGGGAGAAGAGACCCAGTACTTC.

The chain couples TRBV20-1 to TRBJ2-7; 10 bases are a match to TRBD2. V lost 2 bases to trimming and J lost 2 bases; unmatched junction nucleotides: 0. This CDR3 contains 13 residues. Germline V gives CDR1 DFQATT, CDR2 SNEGSKA (reference sequence). Here the CDR3 reads CSARSGGAYEQYF. DNA of the CDR3: TGCAGTGCTAGAAGCGGGGGGGCCTACGAGCAGTACTTC.

The genes are TRBV9 and TRBJ1-6, with a tentative D call TRBD1 (5 bases). CDR1 SGDLS and CDR2 YYNGEE come from the germline V gene. With 3 bases removed from V and 3 bases from J, the gap between germline ends came to 7 bases. CDR3 length: 14 residues. The CDR3: CASSADSYNSPLHF. The CDR3 DNA follows: TGTGCCAGCAGCGCCGACAGCTATAATTCACCCCTCCACTTT.

The chain employs TRBV3-1 and TRBJ1-2; D is unclear. The CDR3 length is 12 residues. In germline, CDR1 is LGHDT, CDR2 YNNKEL (reference sequence). V gave up 2 bases and J gave up 4 bases, with 5 bases separating them. This CDR3 is CASSQQGYGYTF. Here the CDR3 DNA reads TGTGCCAGCAGCCAACAAGGCTATGGCTACACCTTC.

There are a few counts of this clonotype. The chain recombines TRBV5-1 with TRBJ2-2, with 7 bases aligning to TRBD1. This CDR3 region has 16 residues. From germline, CDR1 is SGHRS and CDR2 YFSETQ. The V segment lost 7 bases and the J segment 4 bases; nucleotides outside the gene matches: 13. The CDR3 protein is CASRRNEGAGTGELFF. CDR3 DNA sequence: TGCGCCAGCCGAAGAAACGAGGGGGCGGGCACCGGGGAGCTGTTTTTT.

The CDR3 reads CASSSAGSPYNSPLHF. The CDR3 DNA reads TGTGCCAGCAGCTCAGCCGGGAGTCCCTATAATTCACCCCTCCACTTT. The chain employs TRBV13 and TRBJ1-6; D remains unclear. This CDR3 is 16 amino acids long. Trimming cost V 4 bases and J 2 bases, with 12 bases left between them. Germline V gives CDR1 PRHDT, CDR2 FYEKMQ (reference sequence). Based on the CDR3 plus reference TRBV13 and TRBJ1-6, the full variable domain is AAGVIQSPRHLIKEKRETATLKCYPIPRHDTVYWYQQGPGQDPQFLISFYEKMQSDKGSIPDRFSAQQFSDYHSELNMSSLELGDSALYFCASSSAGSPYNSPLHFGNGTRLTVT.

As regards this clonotype: A much more abundant neighbour one base away suggests this may be a read error. The chain uses TRBV10-3 and TRBJ1-5, with D possibly TRBD1 on 6 matching bases. The CDR3 has 14 amino acids. Germline CDR1 reads ENHRY; CDR2 reads SYGVKD. V shed 3 bases and J shed 2 bases, with 8 bases lying between them. The CDR3 protein is CAISERGCNQPQHF. The CDR3 DNA follows: TGTGCCATCAGTGAAAGGGGGTGCAATCAGCCCCAGCATTTT.

This chain joins TRBV5-1 and TRBJ1-6, with D possibly matching TRBD1 (6 bases). The germline CDR1 and CDR2 sequences are SGHRS and YFSETQ. V was shortened by 0 bases and J by 8 bases, with 18 bases between the two germline ends. The CDR3 consists of 17 residues. In DNA, the CDR3 is TGCGCCAGCAGCTTGGGGCTATCTACAGGGATACATTCACCCCTCCACTTT. Its translation is CASSLGLSTGIHSPLHF.

This chain connects TRBV12-3 or TRBV12-4 to TRBJ2-7; D might be TRBD1 or TRBD2, each matching 6 bases. The V end was cut by 4 bases, the J end by 0 bases, with 13 bases between. CDR3 length equals 15 residues. This chain's CDR3 is CASSYREEGSYEQYF. In DNA form, the CDR3 reads TGTGCCAGCAGTTACAGGGAGGAGGGCTCCTACGAGCAGTACTTC.

This clonotype came up a few times. V is TRBV7-9 and J is TRBJ2-1; either TRBD1 or TRBD2 may fit D (6 bases each). Germline values: CDR1 SEHNR, CDR2 FQNEAQ (reference sequence). The V gene lost 8 bases and the J gene lost 8 bases, with 19 bases spanning the gap. The CDR3 covers 14 residues. In nucleotides, the CDR3 is TGTGCCAGCGAGGGGGACTCCTCTTGGGATGAGCAGTTCTTC. Translating gives CASEGDSSWDEQFF.

This clonotype was detected a few times. This rearrangement joins TRBV28 to TRBJ1-2; 8 nucleotides align to TRBD1. This CDR3 has 12 residues. The junction had 5 bases not matched to a gene; V was cut back by 10 bases and J by 4 bases. Germline assignment: CDR1 MDHEN and CDR2 SYDVKM. The CDR3 DNA sequence: TGTGCCACCAGCACAGGGGGCTATGGCTACACCTTC. Translation: CATSTGGYGYTF.

V and J are TRBV5-6 and TRBJ2-7, with D unresolved. V shed 0 bases and J shed 6 bases, with 7 bases lying between them. CDR3 length: 12 amino acids. Germline V gives CDR1 SGHDT, CDR2 YYEEEE. The CDR3 bases are TGTGCCAGCAGCTTGGTGACTGCCGAGCAGTACTTC. As protein: CASSLVTAEQYF.

V is TRBV15 and J is TRBJ2-1; 8 bases map to TRBD2. V trimming: 9 bases; J trimming: 4 bases; junction bases outside the gene matches: 17. The CDR3 is 17 amino acids. Germline CDR1 LNHNV, CDR2 YYDKDF (reference sequence). CDR3 sequence (DNA): TGTGCCACTATCCAGAGCCCCCCTCGCGGGGGGTACAATGAGCAGTTCTTC. Translation: CATIQSPPRGGYNEQFF.

For this clonotype: The DNA is left out, because the CDR3 cannot be placed on it with certainty; the CDR3 is given as TCRdb lists it. The chain links TRBV7-2 to TRBJ2-2. Germline V gene lookup returns CDR1 SGHTA and CDR2 FQGNSA. Both ends counted, the CDR3 spans 13 residues. The CDR3 here is CASSSGTPGSCFF.